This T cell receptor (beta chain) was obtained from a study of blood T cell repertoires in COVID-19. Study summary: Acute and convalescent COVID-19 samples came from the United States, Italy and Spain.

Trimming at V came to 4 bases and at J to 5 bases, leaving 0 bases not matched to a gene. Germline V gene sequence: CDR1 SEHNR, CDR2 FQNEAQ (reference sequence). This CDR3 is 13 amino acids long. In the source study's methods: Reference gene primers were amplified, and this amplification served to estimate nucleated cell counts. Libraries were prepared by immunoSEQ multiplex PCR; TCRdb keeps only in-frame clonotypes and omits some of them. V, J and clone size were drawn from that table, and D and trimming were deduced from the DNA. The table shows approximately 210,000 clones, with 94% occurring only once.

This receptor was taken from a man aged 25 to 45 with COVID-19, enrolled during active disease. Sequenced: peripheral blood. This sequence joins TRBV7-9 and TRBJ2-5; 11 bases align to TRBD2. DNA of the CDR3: TGTGCCAGCAGCTCTAGCGGGGGGGAGACCCAGTACTTC. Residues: CASSSSGGETQYF.